This entry lists 25 T cell receptor beta chains sequenced from one sample in a study of blood T cell repertoires in COVID-19. Libraries were prepared by immunoSEQ multiplex PCR; TCRdb keeps only in-frame clonotypes and omits some of them. The sample has 200,000 to 300,000 clones, about 83% seen once. Sequences were obtained from peripheral blood. Source of these receptors: a man between 25 and 39 years old who had recovered from COVID-19.

The J gene is TRBJ2-1, the V gene TRBV5-1; D is unresolved. The V and J ends lost 2 bases and 3 bases respectively, with 12 bases between them. In germline, CDR1 is SGHRS, CDR2 YFSETQ. The CDR3 is made up of 15 amino acids. The CDR3 nucleotides are TGCGCCAGCAGCTTCGCTTTGATAGACTACAATGAGCAGTTCTTC. It translates to CASSFALIDYNEQFF.

J is TRBJ2-1 and V is TRBV2, with 15 bases fitting TRBD2. The CDR3 contains 16 residues. The V gene end was trimmed by 4 bases and the J gene end by 8 bases; junction bases not matched to a gene: 6. CDR1 is SNHLY and CDR2 is FYNNEI in the germline V gene. CDR3 in DNA: TGTGCCAGCAGTGGGACTAGCGGGGGGGCTCTGGATGAGCAGTTCTTC. It is translated as CASSGTSGGALDEQFF. The variable domain in full, with the rest retrieved from reference TRBV2 and TRBJ2-1, is EPEVTQTPSHQVTQMGQEVILRCVPISNHLYFYWYRQILGQKVEFLVSFYNNEISEKSEIFDDQFSVERPDGSNFTLKIRSTKLEDSAMYFCASSGTSGGALDEQFFGPGTRLTVL.

This chain connects TRBV5-1 to TRBJ2-3; D perhaps matches TRBD1 (6 bases). The V gene's germline CDR1 is SGHRS and CDR2 YFSETQ. V was trimmed by 7 bases and J by 0 bases, leaving 15 bases between them. The CDR3 length is 15 residues. This CDR3 is CASGEQGGSTDTQYF. In DNA form, the CDR3 reads TGCGCCAGCGGTGAACAGGGTGGTAGCACAGATACGCAGTATTTT.

The chain joins TRBV11-2 to TRBJ2-1; D not resolved. The germline gives CDR1 SGHAT, CDR2 FQNNGV. V was clipped by 4 bases and J by 0 bases, with 16 bases between them. There are 17 residues in the CDR3. The CDR3 DNA follows: TGTGCCAGCAGCTCCAAAATCTTGGGCCCCTCCTACAATGAGCAGTTCTTC. Protein sequence: CASSSKILGPSYNEQFF.

The chain joins TRBV7-9 to TRBJ2-5; D uncertain. The germline V gene has CDR1 SEHNR and CDR2 FQNEAQ (reference sequence). V was cut by 4 bases and J by 4 bases, with 10 bases left in between. The CDR3 runs 13 residues. The CDR3 is CASSSDTRETQYF. CDR3 bases: TGTGCCAGCAGCTCCGACACCCGAGAGACCCAGTACTTC.

J is TRBJ1-4 and V is TRBV6-5, with 7 bases that match TRBD1. The junction had 1 base not matched to a gene; V was cut back by 0 bases and J by 6 bases. Germline values: CDR1 MNHEY, CDR2 SVGAGI. The CDR3 runs 14 residues. CDR3 in amino acids: CASSYSGTDEKLFF. In nucleotides, the CDR3 is TGTGCCAGCAGTTACTCCGGGACAGATGAAAAACTGTTTTTT.

The chain links TRBV5-6 to TRBJ1-1, with D maybe TRBD1 (5 bases). The CDR3 length is 17 residues. V was trimmed by 0 bases and J by 1 base, leaving 16 bases between them. Germline V CDR1 and CDR2: SGHDT, YYEEEE. In DNA, the CDR3 is TGTGCCAGCAGCTTGGCCGACAGTATTGGAAGGAACACTGAAGCTTTCTTT. This gives the protein CASSLADSIGRNTEAFF.

Only a few counts were recorded for this clone. The chain has TRBV19 and TRBJ2-2, with D possibly matching TRBD1 (5 bases). V was clipped by 7 bases and J by 3 bases, with 27 bases between them. CDR3 length: 19 amino acids. Germline CDR1 reads LNHDA; CDR2 reads SQIVND (reference sequence). CDR3 nucleotides: TGTGCCAGTACCAGGTGGGGCAGGGTGGAAGTCGGTGACACCGGGGAGCTGTTTTTT. It yields the protein CASTRWGRVEVGDTGELFF.

V is TRBV5-1 and J is TRBJ1-2; D might be TRBD1 (5 bases). This CDR3 is built from 14 residues. Trimming took 4 bases from V and 5 from J, leaving 15 bases between them. Germline V gene data show CDR1 as SGHRS and CDR2 as YFSETQ. The chain's CDR3 is CASSRDLQEYGYTF. CDR3 DNA: TGCGCCAGCAGCAGGGATCTACAGGAGTATGGCTACACCTTC. Complete variable domain (other parts from reference TRBV5-1 and TRBJ1-2): KAGVTQTPRYLIKTRGQQVTLSCSPISGHRSVSWYQQTPGQGLQFLFEYFSETQRNKGNFPGRFSGRQFSNSRSEMNVSTLELGDSALYLCASSRDLQEYGYTFGSGTRLTVV.

The genes are TRBV29-1 and TRBJ2-7; D may be TRBD2 (5 bases). Per germline, CDR1 SQVTM and CDR2 ANQGSEA. The CDR3 length is 12 residues. The V end lost 3 bases, the J end lost 5 bases, and 11 bases lay between the germline ends. CDR3 sequence (DNA): TGCAGCGTTGATACGGGGTCGCACGAGCAGTACTTC. It yields the protein CSVDTGSHEQYF.

The chain joins TRBV10-1 to TRBJ2-3; 8 bases map to TRBD1. With V trimmed by 5 bases and J by 1 base, 5 bases remained unmatched. This CDR3 has 15 amino acids. Germline V gene data show CDR1 as WNHNN and CDR2 as SYGVQD (reference sequence). Written as DNA, the CDR3 is TGCGCCAGCAGTTCCCCGGACAGGGGCACAGATACGCAGTATTTT. This codes for CASSSPDRGTDTQYF.

This clone showed up just once. This chain's CDR3 is CASSVETTGSNNSPLHF. CDR3 DNA sequence: TGTGCCAGCAGCGTAGAAACGACAGGGTCTAACAATTCACCCCTCCACTTT. The chain joins TRBV9 to TRBJ1-6; 7 positions agree with TRBD1. Germline V CDR1 and CDR2: SGDLS, YYNGEE. The CDR3 length is 17 residues. Trimming cost V 0 bases and J 7 bases; bases outside gene matches: 10.

The chain recombines TRBV11-2 with TRBJ1-1; no reliable D call. Germline-derived CDR1 and CDR2 are SGHAT and FQNNGV. CDR3 size: 13 residues. Trimming cost V 6 bases and J 3 bases, with 11 bases left between them. For the CDR3, the DNA is TGTGCCAGCAGTTACTTGGCGGACACTGAAGCTTTCTTT. This translates into CASSYLADTEAFF.

This clone was recorded only once. The gene calls are TRBV6-5 and TRBJ1-1; a possible D gene is TRBD1 (5 bases). Trimming cost V 7 bases and J 4 bases, with 13 bases left between them. Per germline, CDR1 MNHEY and CDR2 SVGAGI. The CDR3 is made up of 13 amino acids. In DNA, the CDR3 is TGTGCCAGCACTCCAGGGAGGTCCACTGAAGCTTTCTTT. Translation: CASTPGRSTEAFF.

This chain joins TRBV7-9 and TRBJ1-2, with 8 nucleotides matching TRBD1. From germline, CDR1 is SEHNR and CDR2 FQNEAQ (reference sequence). The CDR3 loop spans 14 amino acids. The junction had 13 bases not matched to a gene; V was cut back by 8 bases and J by 8 bases. The DNA for the CDR3 is TGTGCCAGCTCTCCTCGCGCGACAGGGGACGGCTACACCTTC. Its translation is CASSPRATGDGYTF.

This clone was counted a single time. The chain has TRBV11-2 and TRBJ2-3; no clear D gene. Trimming shortened V by 5 bases and J by 8 bases, and 11 bases separated the two germline ends. Per the germline V gene, CDR1 is SGHAT and CDR2 is FQNNGV. This CDR3 spans 12 amino acids. CDR3 in amino acids: CASSIPSPTQYF. The CDR3 nucleotides read TGTGCCAGCAGCATCCCCTCCCCTACGCAGTATTTT.

The rearrangement uses TRBV6-5 and TRBJ1-1, with a possible D match to TRBD1 (5 bases). The CDR3 runs 13 residues. Germline V gene sequence: CDR1 MNHEY, CDR2 SVGAGI. Trimming pared 10 bases from V and 1 base from J, leaving 13 bases between. DNA for the CDR3: TGTGCCATCCGCATCAGGGAGAACACTGAAGCTTTCTTT. Its translation: CAIRIRENTEAFF.

This clone came up a few times. The chain joins TRBV5-4 to TRBJ2-3; no reliable D call. The CDR3 totals 16 residues. V was cut by 0 bases and J by 2 bases, with 13 bases left in between. Germline CDR1 and CDR2: SGHNT and YYREEE (reference sequence). The CDR3 protein is CASSLVKTSVTDTQYF. CDR3 DNA: TGTGCCAGCAGCTTGGTAAAAACATCCGTCACAGATACGCAGTATTTT.

This rearrangement joins TRBV3-1 (or the pseudogene TRBV3-2) to TRBJ2-1; 9 nucleotides match TRBD2. Germline assignment: CDR1 LGHDT and CDR2 YNNKEL (reference sequence). With 1 base clipped from V and 5 bases from J, the junction kept 3 bases outside the gene matches. CDR3 size: 15 residues. CDR3 sequence (DNA): TGTGCCAGCAGCCAAGGCGGGGGGGGAAACAATGAGCAGTTCTTC. This gives the protein CASSQGGGGNNEQFF.

The V gene is TRBV5-5, the J gene TRBJ2-3; maybe TRBD2 (5 bases). The CDR3 spans 15 residues. The germline CDR1 and CDR2 sequences are SGHKS and YYEKEE (reference sequence). Trimming took 4 bases from V and 1 from J, leaving 13 bases between them. CDR3 nucleotide sequence: TGTGCCAGCAGCCCTAATCCCGGGGGCACAGATACGCAGTATTTT. Protein: CASSPNPGGTDTQYF.

The V gene is TRBV4-1, the J gene TRBJ1-2; weak D call: TRBD1 (6 bases). Per the germline V gene, CDR1 is MGHRA and CDR2 is YSYEKL. The germline V and J ends were trimmed by 2 bases and 4 bases, with 14 bases remaining between them. CDR3 size: 15 residues. The chain's CDR3 is CASSQLGASLYGYTF. DNA for the CDR3: TGCGCCAGCAGCCAACTGGGGGCTAGTCTCTATGGCTACACCTTC.

The CDR3 spells CASSQELTSGYEQYF. CDR3 DNA sequence: TGTGCCAGCAGCCAAGAATTGACTAGCGGCTACGAGCAGTACTTC. This chain joins TRBV4-2 and TRBJ2-7; 9 nucleotides match TRBD2. This CDR3 contains 15 residues. V was pared by 0 bases and J by 3 bases, with 3 bases of the junction left unmatched. In germline, CDR1 is LGHNA, CDR2 YNFKEQ.

The gene calls are TRBV7-6 and TRBJ1-1; the match to TRBD1 covers 7 bases. The CDR3 sequence is 15 residues long. J was trimmed by 3 bases and V by 5 bases; bases with no gene match: 9. Germline lookup yields CDR1 SGHVS and CDR2 FNYEAQ. This chain's CDR3 is CASSLRRGTDTEAFF. DNA for the CDR3: TGTGCCAGCAGCCTGCGGAGAGGGACAGACACTGAAGCTTTCTTT.

The chain couples TRBV19 to TRBJ1-2; 10 bases map to TRBD1. In germline, CDR1 is LNHDA, CDR2 SQIVND (reference sequence). The CDR3 totals 17 residues. The J segment lost 2 bases and the V segment lost 5 bases, leaving 11 bases of the junction unmatched. The CDR3 coding sequence is TGTGCCAGTAGTGCACCGGGACAGGGGAGAGCAAACTATGGCTACACCTTC. Residues: CASSAPGQGRANYGYTF.

The rearrangement links TRBV7-2 to TRBJ1-1; no reliable D call. CDR1 is SGHTA, CDR2 FQGNSA, per germline. V was cut by 0 bases and J by 1 base, with 3 bases left in between. There are 13 residues in the CDR3. The CDR3 DNA reads as TGTGCCAGCAGCTTAGCCAGGAACACTGAAGCTTTCTTT. Translated, it gives CASSLARNTEAFF. Drawing the rest from reference TRBV7-2 and TRBJ1-1, the complete variable domain is GAGVSQSPSNKVTEKGKDVELRCDPISGHTALYWYRQSLGQGLEFLIYFQGNSAPDKSGLPSDRFSAERTGGSVSTLTIQRTQQEDSAVYLCASSLARNTEAFFGQGTRLTVV.